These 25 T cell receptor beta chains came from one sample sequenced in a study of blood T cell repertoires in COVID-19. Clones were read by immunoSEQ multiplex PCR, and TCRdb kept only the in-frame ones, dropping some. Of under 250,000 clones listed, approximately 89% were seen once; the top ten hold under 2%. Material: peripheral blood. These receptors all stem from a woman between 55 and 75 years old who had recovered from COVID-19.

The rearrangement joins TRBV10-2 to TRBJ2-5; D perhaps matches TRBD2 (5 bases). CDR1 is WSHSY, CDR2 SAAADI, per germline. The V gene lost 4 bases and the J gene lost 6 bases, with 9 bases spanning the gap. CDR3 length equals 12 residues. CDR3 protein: CASSVERKTQYF. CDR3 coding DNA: TGCGCCAGCAGTGTCGAGCGGAAGACCCAGTACTTC.

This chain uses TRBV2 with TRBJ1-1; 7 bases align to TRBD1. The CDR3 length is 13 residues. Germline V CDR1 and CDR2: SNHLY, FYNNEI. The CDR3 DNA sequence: TGTGCAGGGGGCCGAGTGTGGAACACTGAAGCTTTCTTT. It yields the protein CAGGRVWNTEAFF.

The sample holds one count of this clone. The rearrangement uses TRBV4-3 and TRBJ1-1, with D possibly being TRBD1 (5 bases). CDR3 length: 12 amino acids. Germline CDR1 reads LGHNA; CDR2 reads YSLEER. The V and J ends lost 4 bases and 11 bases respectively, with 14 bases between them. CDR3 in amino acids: CASSRSDGGAFF. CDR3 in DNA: TGCGCCAGCAGCCGATCGGACGGGGGTGCTTTCTTT.

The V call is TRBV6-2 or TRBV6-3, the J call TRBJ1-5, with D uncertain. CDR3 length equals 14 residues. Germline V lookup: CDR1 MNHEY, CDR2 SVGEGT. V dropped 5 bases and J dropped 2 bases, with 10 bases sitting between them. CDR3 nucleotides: TGTGCCAGCAGTACCGGGCGGGGCAATCAGCCCCAGCATTTT. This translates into CASSTGRGNQPQHF.

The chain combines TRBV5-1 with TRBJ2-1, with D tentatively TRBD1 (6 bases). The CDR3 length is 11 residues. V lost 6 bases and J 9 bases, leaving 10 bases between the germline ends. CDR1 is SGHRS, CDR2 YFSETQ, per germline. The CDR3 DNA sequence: TGCGCCAGCATCGAGGGGGTTGAGCAGTTCTTC. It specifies CASIEGVEQFF.

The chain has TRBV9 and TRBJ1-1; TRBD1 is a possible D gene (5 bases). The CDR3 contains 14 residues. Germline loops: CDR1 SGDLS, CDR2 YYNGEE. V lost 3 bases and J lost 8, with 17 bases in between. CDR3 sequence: CASSASGTTREAFF. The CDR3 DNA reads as TGTGCCAGCAGCGCCTCCGGGACTACCAGGGAAGCTTTCTTT.

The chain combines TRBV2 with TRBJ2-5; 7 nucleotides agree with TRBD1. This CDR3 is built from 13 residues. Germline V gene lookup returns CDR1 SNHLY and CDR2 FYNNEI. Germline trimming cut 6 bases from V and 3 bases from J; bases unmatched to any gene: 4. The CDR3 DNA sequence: TGTGCCAGCAGCGCGGACAGGAAAGAGACCCAGTACTTC. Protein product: CASSADRKETQYF.

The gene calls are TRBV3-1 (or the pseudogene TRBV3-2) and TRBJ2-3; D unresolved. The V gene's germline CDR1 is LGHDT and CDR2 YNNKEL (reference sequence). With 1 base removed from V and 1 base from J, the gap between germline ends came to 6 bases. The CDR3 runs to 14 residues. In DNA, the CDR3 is TGTGCCAGCAGCCAAGGAGGAGGCACAGATACGCAGTATTTT. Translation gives CASSQGGGTDTQYF.

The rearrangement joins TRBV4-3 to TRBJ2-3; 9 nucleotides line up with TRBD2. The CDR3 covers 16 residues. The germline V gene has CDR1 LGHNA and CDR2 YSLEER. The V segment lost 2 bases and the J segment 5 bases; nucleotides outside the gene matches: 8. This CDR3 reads CASSQQPGLAGDTQYF. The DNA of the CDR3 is TGCGCCAGCAGCCAACAACCGGGACTAGCTGGAGATACGCAGTATTTT.

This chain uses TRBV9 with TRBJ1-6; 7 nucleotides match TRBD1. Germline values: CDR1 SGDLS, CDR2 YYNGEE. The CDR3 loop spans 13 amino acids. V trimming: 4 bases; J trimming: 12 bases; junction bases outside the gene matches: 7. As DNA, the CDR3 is TGTGCCAGCAGCCCTGGGACAGACGAACCCCTCCACTTT. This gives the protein CASSPGTDEPLHF. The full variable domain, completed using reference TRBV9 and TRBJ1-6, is DSGVTQTPKHLITATGQRVTLRCSPRSGDLSVYWYQQSLDQGLQFLIQYYNGEERAKGNILERFSAQQFPDLHSELNLSSLELGDSALYFCASSPGTDEPLHFGNGTRLTVT.

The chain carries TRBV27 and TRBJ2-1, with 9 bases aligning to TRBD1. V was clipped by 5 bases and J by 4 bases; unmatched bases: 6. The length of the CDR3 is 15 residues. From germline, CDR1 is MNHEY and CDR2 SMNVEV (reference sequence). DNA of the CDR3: TGTGCCAGCAGTCCAACACAGGGGGCGTACAATGAGCAGTTCTTC. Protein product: CASSPTQGAYNEQFF.

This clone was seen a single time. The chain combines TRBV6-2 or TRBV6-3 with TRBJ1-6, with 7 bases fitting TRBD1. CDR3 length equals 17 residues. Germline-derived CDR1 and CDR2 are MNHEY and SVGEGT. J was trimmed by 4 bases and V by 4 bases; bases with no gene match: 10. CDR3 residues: CASSSNHPGQYNSPLHF. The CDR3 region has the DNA TGTGCCAGCAGTTCCAATCATCCGGGACAGTATAATTCACCCCTCCACTTT.

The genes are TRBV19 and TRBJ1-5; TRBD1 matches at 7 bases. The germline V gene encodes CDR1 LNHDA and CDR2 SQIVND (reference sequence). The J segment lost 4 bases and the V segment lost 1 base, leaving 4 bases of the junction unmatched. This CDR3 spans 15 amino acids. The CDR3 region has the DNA TGTGCCAGTAGTATAGGGACAGGTATGAATCAGCCCCAGCATTTT. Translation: CASSIGTGMNQPQHF.

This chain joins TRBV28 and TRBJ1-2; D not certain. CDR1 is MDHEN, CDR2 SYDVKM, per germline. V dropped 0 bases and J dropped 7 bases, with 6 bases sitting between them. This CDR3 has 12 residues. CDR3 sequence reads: CASSLWTLGYTF. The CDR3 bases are TGTGCCAGCAGTTTATGGACTCTTGGCTACACCTTC.

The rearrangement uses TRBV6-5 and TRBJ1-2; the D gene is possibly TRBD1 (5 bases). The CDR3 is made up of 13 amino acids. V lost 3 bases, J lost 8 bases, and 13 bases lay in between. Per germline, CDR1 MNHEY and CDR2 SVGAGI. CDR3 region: CASSYGGIGGYTF. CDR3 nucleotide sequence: TGTGCCAGCAGTTATGGGGGGATTGGGGGCTACACCTTC.

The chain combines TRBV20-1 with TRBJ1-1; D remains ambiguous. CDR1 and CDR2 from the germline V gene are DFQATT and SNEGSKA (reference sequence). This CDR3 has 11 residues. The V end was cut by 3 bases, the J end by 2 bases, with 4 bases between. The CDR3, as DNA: TGCAGTGCTAGTTCAAACACTGAAGCTTTCTTT. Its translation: CSASSNTEAFF.

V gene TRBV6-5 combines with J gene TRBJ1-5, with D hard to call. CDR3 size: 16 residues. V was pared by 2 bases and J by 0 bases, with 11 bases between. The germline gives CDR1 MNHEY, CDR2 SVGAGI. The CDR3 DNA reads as TGTGCCAGCAGTTACGGGAGTCGGAATAGCAATCAGCCCCAGCATTTT. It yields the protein CASSYGSRNSNQPQHF.

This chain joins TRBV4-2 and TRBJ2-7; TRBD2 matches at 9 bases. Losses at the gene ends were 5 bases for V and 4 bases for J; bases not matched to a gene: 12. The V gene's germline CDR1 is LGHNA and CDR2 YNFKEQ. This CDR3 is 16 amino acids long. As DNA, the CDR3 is TGTGCCAGCAGCTATGGGGGCGGCGGGGGGGCGTACGAGCAGTACTTC. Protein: CASSYGGGGGAYEQYF.

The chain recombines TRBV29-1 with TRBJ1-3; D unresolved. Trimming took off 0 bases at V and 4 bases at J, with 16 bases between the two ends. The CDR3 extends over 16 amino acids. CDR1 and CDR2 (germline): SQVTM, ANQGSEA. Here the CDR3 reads CSVEDQRGAPGNTIYF. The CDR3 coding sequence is TGCAGCGTTGAAGATCAACGGGGTGCCCCGGGAAACACCATATATTTT.

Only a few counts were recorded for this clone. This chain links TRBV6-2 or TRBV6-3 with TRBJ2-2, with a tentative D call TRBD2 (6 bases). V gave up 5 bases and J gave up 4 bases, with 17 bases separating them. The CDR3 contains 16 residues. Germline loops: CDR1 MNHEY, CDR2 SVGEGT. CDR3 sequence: CASSKEETAGTGELFF. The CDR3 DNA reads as TGTGCCAGCAGTAAAGAAGAAACAGCGGGCACCGGGGAGCTGTTTTTT.

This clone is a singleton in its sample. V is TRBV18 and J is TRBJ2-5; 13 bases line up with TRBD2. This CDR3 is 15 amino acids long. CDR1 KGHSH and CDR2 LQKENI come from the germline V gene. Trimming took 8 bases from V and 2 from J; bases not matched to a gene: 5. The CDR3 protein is CASTGLAGVQETQYF. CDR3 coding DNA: TGTGCCAGCACCGGACTAGCGGGGGTTCAAGAGACCCAGTACTTC.

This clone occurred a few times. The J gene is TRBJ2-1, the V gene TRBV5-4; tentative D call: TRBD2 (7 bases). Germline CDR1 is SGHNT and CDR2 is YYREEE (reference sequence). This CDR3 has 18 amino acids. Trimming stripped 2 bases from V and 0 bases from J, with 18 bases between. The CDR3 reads CASSFNRGGDTSYNEQFF. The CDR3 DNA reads TGTGCCAGCAGCTTTAATCGCGGGGGCGATACCTCCTACAATGAGCAGTTCTTC.

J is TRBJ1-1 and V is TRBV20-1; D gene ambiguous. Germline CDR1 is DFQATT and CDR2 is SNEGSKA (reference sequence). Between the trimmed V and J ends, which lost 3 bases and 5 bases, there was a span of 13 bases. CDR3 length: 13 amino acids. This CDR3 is CSASRIQWTEAFF. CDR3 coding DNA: TGCAGTGCTAGTCGCATTCAGTGGACTGAAGCTTTCTTT.

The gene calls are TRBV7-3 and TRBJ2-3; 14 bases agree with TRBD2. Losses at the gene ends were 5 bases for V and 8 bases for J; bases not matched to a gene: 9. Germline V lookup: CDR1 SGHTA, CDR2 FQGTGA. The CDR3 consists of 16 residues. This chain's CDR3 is CASSPWTSGGYGTQYF. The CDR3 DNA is TGTGCCAGCAGCCCGTGGACTAGCGGGGGGTACGGTACGCAGTATTTT.

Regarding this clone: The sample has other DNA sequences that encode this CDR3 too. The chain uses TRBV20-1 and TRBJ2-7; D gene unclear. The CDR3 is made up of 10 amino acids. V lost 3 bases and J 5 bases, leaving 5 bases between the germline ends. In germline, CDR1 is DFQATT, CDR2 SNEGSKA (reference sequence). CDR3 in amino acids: CSASLNEQYF. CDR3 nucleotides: TGCAGTGCTAGTCTAAACGAGCAGTACTTC.